This is a list of T cell receptor beta chains from one sample in a study of beta chain features in type 1 diabetes. Some clones are missing from TCRdb's copy, which holds only in-frame ones; the method was immunoSEQ multiplex PCR. The sample records 860,000 or so clones, 15% to 20% being singletons. Sequencing was carried out using naive CD4+ T cells from blood. All receptors derive from a woman aged 18-30 years in good health. CDR3s include the opening cysteine and the closing phenylalanine or tryptophan. D genes are given only for firm matches. Clone size is not always given. Where it is, it says once, few, many or a class for expanded clones.

CDR3 protein,CDR3 DNA,J gene,V gene,clone size,D gene
CATSPLNQPQHF,TGTGCCACCTCCCCTTTGAATCAGCCCCAGCATTTT,TRBJ1-5,TRBV10-3,few,NA
CASSFAFSTGARGTQYF,TGCGCCAGCAGCTTTGCGTTTAGTACAGGCGCAAGAGGGACCCAGTACTTC,TRBJ2-5,TRBV5-1,NA,NA
CASSSNRGGDEQYF,TGTGCCAGCAGCTCGAACAGGGGCGGAGACGAGCAGTACTTC,TRBJ2-7,TRBV7-9,few,TRBD1
CASSLVAGNQETQYF,TGTGCCAGCTCATTAGTAGCGGGTAATCAAGAGACCCAGTACTTC,TRBJ2-5,TRBV18,NA,TRBD2
CASSPTGQGNTGELFF,TGTGCCAGCTCACCCACAGGACAGGGGAACACCGGGGAGCTGTTTTTT,TRBJ2-2,TRBV18,few,TRBD1
CASSDPSPGNSPLHF,TGTGCCAGCAGCGATCCCAGCCCTGGGAATTCACCCCTCCACTTT,TRBJ1-6,TRBV25-1,NA,NA
CASSRSAEEAFF,TGTGCCAGCTCAAGATCGGCAGAAGAAGCTTTCTTT,TRBJ1-1,TRBV18,few,NA
CASSFFVEGEQYF,TGTGCCAGCAGCTTTTTTGTAGAGGGCGAGCAGTACTTC,TRBJ2-7,TRBV5-4,few,NA
CASSLLRREASYNEQFF,TGCGCCAGCAGCTTGTTACGGCGGGAGGCCTCCTACAATGAGCAGTTCTTC,TRBJ2-1,TRBV5-1,few,TRBD2
CASLLALYQETQYF,TGTGCCAGCCTACTAGCACTGTACCAAGAGACCCAGTACTTC,TRBJ2-5,TRBV2,few,NA
CASSFPSGDFTGELFF,TGTGCCAGCAGCTTCCCTAGCGGAGACTTCACCGGGGAGCTGTTTTTT,TRBJ2-2,TRBV5-4,few,TRBD2
CASSSRTGLLGANVLTF,TGCGCCAGCAGCTCCCGGACAGGGTTGCTTGGGGCCAACGTCCTGACTTTC,TRBJ2-6,TRBV5-1,NA,TRBD1
CASSSSTAELRYEQYF,TGTGCCAGCAGTTCTAGCACCGCGGAGCTTCGCTACGAGCAGTACTTC,TRBJ2-7,TRBV28,NA,NA
CASRFRESFSGANVLTF,TGTGCCAGCAGGTTCAGGGAATCATTCTCTGGGGCCAACGTCCTGACTTTC,TRBJ2-6,TRBV28,NA,NA
CSAPPRGMTDTQYF,TGCAGCGCCCCCCCTCGCGGGATGACAGATACGCAGTATTTT,TRBJ2-3,TRBV29-1,few,NA
CASSLAGEKYF,TGTGCCAGCAGCCTAGCGGGAGAGAAGTACTTC,TRBJ2-7,TRBV7-2,few,TRBD2
CAGSSGANVLTF,TGTGCCGGAAGCTCTGGGGCCAACGTCCTGACTTTC,TRBJ2-6,TRBV7-9,many,NA
CASSPHTYNEQFF,TGTGCCAGCAGCCCGCACACTTACAATGAGCAGTTCTTC,TRBJ2-1,TRBV11-1,few,NA
CASSNVTSQPQHF,TGTGCCAGCAGCAATGTGACGTCTCAGCCCCAGCATTTT,TRBJ1-5,TRBV21-1,few,NA
CASTSLGASQPQHF,TGTGCCAGCACCTCACTGGGGGCGTCTCAGCCCCAGCATTTT,TRBJ1-5,TRBV6-6,few,NA
CASSQPTSGRAYEQFF,TGCGCCAGCAGCCAACCGACTAGCGGGAGGGCCTATGAGCAGTTCTTC,TRBJ2-1,TRBV4-1,few,TRBD2
CASRDSSNEKLFF,TGTGCCAGCAGGGACAGCTCTAATGAAAAACTGTTTTTT,TRBJ1-4,TRBV28,NA,NA
CASSLTVNTGELFF,TGTGCCAGCAGCTTAACAGTTAACACCGGGGAGCTGTTTTTT,TRBJ2-2,TRBV5-4,NA,NA
CSVSRLASSYNEQFF,TGCAGCGTCTCCCGACTGGCAAGCTCCTACAATGAGCAGTTCTTC,TRBJ2-1,TRBV29-1,few,NA
CASSLSGVAYEQYF,TGCGCCAGCAGCTTATCGGGGGTCGCCTACGAGCAGTACTTC,TRBJ2-7,TRBV5-1,NA,NA
CASSSTTGFGGYTF,TGTGCCAGCTCATCGACTACAGGGTTCGGTGGCTACACCTTC,TRBJ1-2,TRBV18,NA,NA
CASSSGRAAGELFF,TGTGCCAGCAGTTCAGGGAGGGCCGCCGGGGAGCTGTTTTTT,TRBJ2-2,TRBV27,few,TRBD2
CASSPLAGIVTDTQYF,TGTGCCAGCAGCCCACTAGCGGGAATTGTCACAGATACGCAGTATTTT,TRBJ2-3,TRBV2,NA,TRBD2
CASSPRAGINNEQFF,TGTGCCAGCAGTCCGAGAGCGGGAATAAACAATGAGCAGTTCTTC,TRBJ2-1,TRBV6-6,few,TRBD2
CSVSRRGYYNEQFF,TGCAGCGTTTCGCGGCGGGGATACTACAATGAGCAGTTCTTC,TRBJ2-1,TRBV29-1,few,NA
CASSGSGAGHYYEQYF,TGTGCCAGCAGCGGTAGCGGGGCAGGTCACTACTACGAGCAGTACTTC,TRBJ2-7,TRBV7-9,few,TRBD2
CASSPSTDTQYF,TGTGCCAGCAGTCCTAGCACAGATACGCAGTATTTT,TRBJ2-3,TRBV6-6,many,NA
CASSVLGRGHETQYF,TGTGCCAGCAGCGTTTTGGGCAGGGGTCATGAGACCCAGTACTTC,TRBJ2-5,TRBV9,NA,NA
CASSPTRDEQYF,TGTGCCAGCAGTCCCACTAGGGACGAGCAGTACTTC,TRBJ2-7,TRBV6-5,NA,NA
CASSFAWDRGYEQYF,TGTGCCAGCAGTTTCGCGTGGGACAGGGGCTACGAGCAGTACTTC,TRBJ2-7,TRBV27,NA,TRBD1
CASRNYNEQFF,TGTGCCAGCCGAAACTACAATGAGCAGTTCTTC,TRBJ2-1,TRBV2,few,NA
CASSPLGVAGNTIYF,TGCGCCAGCAGCCCATTAGGAGTCGCTGGAAACACCATATATTTT,TRBJ1-3,TRBV5-1,NA,NA
CASSPTTGLGVDTQYF,TGTGCCAGCTCACCGACGACAGGACTAGGGGTAGATACGCAGTATTTT,TRBJ2-3,TRBV18,NA,NA
CASSRGLAGASETQYF,TGCGCCAGCAGCCGAGGACTAGCGGGAGCCTCAGAGACCCAGTACTTC,TRBJ2-5,TRBV4-1,few,TRBD2
CSVSISSTGNTQYF,TGCAGCGTCTCCATTTCCTCTACAGGGAATACGCAGTATTTT,TRBJ2-3,TRBV29-1,NA,NA
CASSRQTGANVLTF,TGTGCCAGCTCACGACAAACTGGGGCCAACGTCCTGACTTTC,TRBJ2-6,TRBV18,few,NA
CASSLWTGNTGELFF,TGTGCCAGCAGCTTGTGGACAGGGAACACCGGGGAGCTGTTTTTT,TRBJ2-2,TRBV5-5,NA,TRBD1
CASSLGSGLASEQFF,TGTGCCAGCAGCTTAGGCTCAGGACTAGCGAGTGAGCAGTTCTTC,TRBJ2-1,TRBV7-2,NA,TRBD2
CASSDRDRVVGEQFF,TGTGCCAGCAGCGATAGGGACAGGGTGGTAGGTGAGCAGTTCTTC,TRBJ2-1,TRBV28,NA,TRBD1
CASSQDQGRVETQYF,TGTGCCAGCAGCCAAGATCAAGGCAGGGTGGAGACCCAGTACTTC,TRBJ2-5,TRBV4-2,NA,NA
CASSLEYAVSYEQYF,TGTGCCAGCAGTTTGGAGTATGCAGTTTCCTACGAGCAGTACTTC,TRBJ2-7,TRBV27,NA,NA
CASQDTGELFF,TGTGCCTCACAGGACACCGGGGAGCTGTTTTTT,TRBJ2-2,TRBV10-3,few,NA
CAASGGQNTEAFF,TGTGCCGCAAGCGGAGGGCAGAACACTGAAGCTTTCTTT,TRBJ1-1,TRBV10-3,few,NA
CASSEQQGLEQYF,TGTGCCAGCAGCGAACAACAGGGTTTAGAGCAGTACTTC,TRBJ2-7,TRBV7-8,NA,NA
CASSSPSYGYTF,TGTGCCAGCAGCTCCCCATCCTATGGCTACACCTTC,TRBJ1-2,TRBV7-2,NA,NA
CASSPDRGEQYF,TGTGCCAGCAGTCCAGACAGGGGCGAGCAGTACTTC,TRBJ2-7,TRBV6-5,NA,TRBD1
CASSHGGSRNEQFF,TGTGCCAGCAGCCATGGAGGATCAAGAAATGAGCAGTTCTTC,TRBJ2-1,TRBV7-9,few,NA
CASSPPGNYGYTF,TGTGCCAGCTCACCACCGGGGAACTATGGCTACACCTTC,TRBJ1-2,TRBV18,few,NA
CASKAGPSYEQYF,TGTGCCAGCAAGGCAGGGCCTTCCTACGAGCAGTACTTC,TRBJ2-7,TRBV2,few,NA
CASSPLALSNEQFF,TGTGCCAGCAGCCCCTTAGCGTTATCCAATGAGCAGTTCTTC,TRBJ2-1,TRBV9,NA,NA